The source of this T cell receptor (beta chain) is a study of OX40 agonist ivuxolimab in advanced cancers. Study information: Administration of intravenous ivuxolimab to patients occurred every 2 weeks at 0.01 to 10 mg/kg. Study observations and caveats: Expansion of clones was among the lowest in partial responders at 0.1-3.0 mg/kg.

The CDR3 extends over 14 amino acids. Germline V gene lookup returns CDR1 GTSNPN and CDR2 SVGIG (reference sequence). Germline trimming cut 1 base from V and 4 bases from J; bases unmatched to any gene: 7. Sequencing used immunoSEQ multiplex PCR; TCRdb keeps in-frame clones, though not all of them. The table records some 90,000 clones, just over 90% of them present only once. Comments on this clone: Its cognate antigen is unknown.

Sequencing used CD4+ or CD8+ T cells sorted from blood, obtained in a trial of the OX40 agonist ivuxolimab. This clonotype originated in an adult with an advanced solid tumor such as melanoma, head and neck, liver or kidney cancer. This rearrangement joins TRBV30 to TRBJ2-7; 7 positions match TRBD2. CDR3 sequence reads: CAWSEGGSIYEQYF. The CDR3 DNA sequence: TGTGCCTGGAGTGAAGGCGGGAGTATTTACGAGCAGTACTTC. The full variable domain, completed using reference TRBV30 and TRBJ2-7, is SQTIHQWPATLVQPVGSPLSLECTVEGTSNPNLYWYRQAAGRGLQLLFYSVGIGQISSEVPQNLSASRPQDRQFILSSKKLLLSDSGFYLCAWSEGGSIYEQYFGPGTRLTVT.